These 25 T cell receptor beta chains originate from one sample sequenced in a study of regulatory T cells in long-lasting Graves disease. Building of the TCR beta libraries involved iRepertoire HTBI primers and Arm-PCR of CDR3 regions. MiXCR, applied by TCRdb to the multiplex PCR reads, yields one record per CDR3 protein. The sample has hundreds of thousands of distinct CDR3 sequences, about 11% seen once. Time point in this sample: newly diagnosed GD, antithyroid drugs for less than 3 months. The TCR library was prepared using RNA isolated from PBMCs. These data were also filed under a second study, of T cells in Graves' hyperthyroidism and ophthalmopathy.

The sequences come from peripheral blood mononuclear cells (PBMCs), collected at new diagnosis, from a patient treated with antithyroid drugs. These receptors were collected from a woman aged 25 to 39 with Graves disease.

This clonotype showed up just a few times. Lacking the conserved final phenylalanine or tryptophan, this CDR3 likely reflects a read error. The chain is built from TRBV5-1 and TRBJ2-5, with a tentative D call TRBD1 (5 bases). The germline V gene encodes CDR1 SGHRS and CDR2 YFSETQ. Trimming removed 0 bases from V and 0 bases from J, with 12 bases in between. The CDR3 totals 16 residues. The CDR3 reads CASSLGETAYQETQYS. The CDR3 DNA reads TGCGCCAGCAGCTTGGGTGAGACAGCGTACCAAGAGACCCAGTACTCC.

Many counts were recorded for this clonotype. The genes are TRBV11-2 and TRBJ2-3; D remains unclear. V lost 2 bases, J lost 0 bases, and 9 bases lay in between. CDR3 size: 15 residues. Looked up from germline, CDR1 is SGHAT and CDR2 is FQNNGV. The CDR3 is CASSLFSVSTDTQYF. The DNA of the CDR3 is TGTGCCAGCAGCTTATTTTCGGTCAGCACAGATACGCAGTATTTT.

This clonotype has ten or more counts. The chain joins TRBV19 to TRBJ1-4, with D uncertain. This CDR3 spans 17 amino acids. V dropped 2 bases and J dropped 3 bases, with 16 bases sitting between them. Looked up from germline, CDR1 is LNHDA and CDR2 is SQIVND (reference sequence). The CDR3 coding sequence is TGTGCCAGTAGTATATTACAAGACCCCGTCGCTAATGAAAAACTGTTTTTT. Encoded protein: CASSILQDPVANEKLFF.

This clonotype occurred once. A read error is possible here, since a much larger clone lies one base away. The V gene is TRBV3-1, the J gene TRBJ2-7; 9 nucleotides line up with TRBD2. This CDR3 has 13 residues. The germline CDR1 and CDR2 sequences are LGHDT and YNNKEL (reference sequence). CDR3 amino acids: CASSQDIAGVFFF. CDR3 nucleotides: TGTGCCAGCAGCCAAGACATAGCGGGAGTCTTCTTCTTC.

This clonotype was observed a handful of times. The chain joins TRBV28 to TRBJ2-7; D remains ambiguous. The CDR3 has 11 amino acids. Looked up from germline, CDR1 is MDHEN and CDR2 is SYDVKM. The ends were cut back, 10 bases at V and 3 bases at J, with 10 bases in the middle. CDR3 sequence reads: CATLNNYEQYF. Written as DNA, the CDR3 is TGTGCCACACTAAACAACTACGAGCAGTACTTC. Full variable domain (outside the CDR3, taken from reference TRBV28 and TRBJ2-7): DVKVTQSSRYLVKRTGEKVFLECVQDMDHENMFWYRQDPGLGLRLIYFSYDVKMKEKGDIPEGYSVSREKKERFSLILESASTNQTSMYLCATLNNYEQYFGPGTRLTVT.

This clonotype appeared many times. The chain uses TRBV7-9 and TRBJ2-1; TRBD2 agrees at 8 bases. The germline V gene has CDR1 SEHNR and CDR2 FQNEAQ (reference sequence). V was pared by 2 bases and J by 6 bases, with 9 bases of the junction left unmatched. CDR3 length equals 16 residues. The CDR3 reads CASSLSAQRERNEQFF. CDR3 DNA: TGTGCCAGCAGCTTATCTGCCCAGCGGGAGCGCAATGAGCAGTTCTTC.

In its sample, this clonotype was seen many times. The chain is built from TRBV29-1 and TRBJ2-1; no reliable D call. Germline V gene data show CDR1 as SQVTM and CDR2 as ANQGSEA. CDR3 length equals 14 residues. V was shortened by 1 base and J by 3 bases, with 10 bases between the two germline ends. For the CDR3, the DNA is TGCAGCGTTGAAGGTGGGCAGCTCTACAATGAGCAGTTCTTC. Amino acids: CSVEGGQLYNEQFF.

The J gene is TRBJ2-2, the V gene TRBV7-9; no clear D gene. Trimming left V 2 bases short and J 3 bases short, with 10 bases between. The CDR3 sequence is 15 residues long. The V gene's germline CDR1 is SEHNR and CDR2 FQNEAQ (reference sequence). The CDR3 DNA is TGTGCCAGCAGCTTAAGACTGAGACACACCGGGGAGCTGTTTTTT. Amino acids: CASSLRLRHTGELFF. The whole variable domain, remainder taken from reference TRBV7-9 and TRBJ2-2, is DTGVSQNPRHKITKRGQNVTFRCDPISEHNRLYWYRQTLGQGPEFLTYFQNEAQLEKSRLLSDRFSAERPKGSFSTLEIQRTEQGDSAMYLCASSLRLRHTGELFFGEGSRLTVL.

This clonotype appeared many times. J is TRBJ2-1 and V is TRBV4-3; D unresolved. This CDR3 spans 16 amino acids. The V and J ends lost 0 bases and 0 bases respectively, with 9 bases between them. CDR1 and CDR2 (germline): LGHNA, YSLEER. CDR3 residues: CASSQEVLSSYNEQFF. The CDR3 bases are TGCGCCAGCAGCCAAGAGGTCCTGAGCTCCTACAATGAGCAGTTCTTC.

V and J are TRBV7-2 and TRBJ1-6; D remains ambiguous. This CDR3 spans 13 amino acids. The V end lost 3 bases, the J end lost 6 bases, and 6 bases lay between the germline ends. Germline CDR1 SGHTA, CDR2 FQGNSA. Here the CDR3 DNA reads TGTGCCAGCAGCTTCGCAACTAATTCACCCCTCCACTTT. Protein product: CASSFATNSPLHF.

Comments on this clonotype: This may stem from a read error, because a much larger clone lies one nucleotide away. The chain couples TRBV4-3 to TRBJ2-1, with D perhaps assigned TRBD1 or TRBD2 (6 bases each). Germline V lookup: CDR1 LGHNA, CDR2 YSLEER. The CDR3 is 16 amino acids. For the CDR3, the DNA is TGCGCCAGCAGCCAAGATATGCGGAGGGGGTACAATGAGCATTTCTTC. Its translation is CASSQDMRRGYNEHFF.

This clonotype was detected a few times. This chain uses TRBV19 with TRBJ1-4; weak D call: TRBD1 (5 bases). Germline V lookup: CDR1 LNHDA, CDR2 SQIVND (reference sequence). This CDR3 region has 15 residues. Trimming took 7 bases from V and 3 from J, leaving 15 bases between them. CDR3 sequence: CASTQVTGANEKLFF. CDR3 DNA: TGTGCCAGTACTCAGGTTACAGGTGCTAATGAAAAACTGTTTTTT.

This clonotype was detected many times. The rearrangement links TRBV20-1 to TRBJ2-5; 12 bases are shared with TRBD2. The CDR3 length is 16 residues. The germline gives CDR1 DFQATT, CDR2 SNEGSKA (reference sequence). J gave up 6 bases and V 5 bases, and 13 bases lay outside the gene matches. The CDR3 sequence is CSAGGLAGPNVQTQYF. In DNA form, the CDR3 reads TGCAGTGCTGGGGGACTAGCGGGCCCCAACGTGCAGACCCAGTACTTC.

This clonotype has ten or more counts. The genes are TRBV20-1 and TRBJ2-3, with TRBD1 matching 8 bases. The CDR3 runs to 14 residues. V lost 5 bases, J lost 6 bases, and 10 bases stayed unmatched. Per the germline V gene, CDR1 is DFQATT and CDR2 is SNEGSKA (reference sequence). Here the CDR3 DNA reads TGCAGTGCTTCACCTAACCAGGGGGCGGATACGCAGTATTTT. Translation: CSASPNQGADTQYF.

This clonotype showed up many times. J is TRBJ1-2 and V is TRBV7-2, with D possibly matching TRBD1 (5 bases). The CDR3 loop spans 15 amino acids. The germline V gene encodes CDR1 SGHTA and CDR2 FQGNSA. Deletions cut 5 bases from V and 2 bases from J, with 15 bases between. Here the CDR3 DNA reads TGTGCCAGCAGCCCGAGGCGACAGAAAAACTATGGCTACACCTTC. Protein product: CASSPRRQKNYGYTF.

This clonotype has at least ten counts. The gene calls are TRBV6-5 and TRBJ1-2; possibly TRBD1 for D (5 bases). Trimming took 2 bases from V and 3 from J, leaving 13 bases between them. Germline-derived CDR1 and CDR2 are MNHEY and SVGAGI. The CDR3 loop spans 15 amino acids. As DNA, the CDR3 is TGTGCCAGCAGTTACAACGGGGGTCTCGACTATGGCTACACCTTC. Its translation: CASSYNGGLDYGYTF.

Details on this clonotype: This CDR3 fails to terminate in the conserved phenylalanine or tryptophan, so it likely reflects a read error. The chain is built from TRBV27 and TRBJ2-1; maybe TRBD2 (6 bases). In germline, CDR1 is MNHEY, CDR2 SMNVEV (reference sequence). Trimming left V 8 bases short and J 0 bases short, with 14 bases between. This CDR3 spans 15 amino acids. The CDR3 DNA sequence: TGTGCCAGCGGGGACTTTGGACGCTCCTACAATGAGCAGTTCTTA. Protein sequence: CASGDFGRSYNEQFL.

This clonotype has more than one count but fewer than ten. This chain connects TRBV20-1 to TRBJ2-4, with D possibly matching TRBD2 (5 bases). Germline assignment: CDR1 DFQATT and CDR2 SNEGSKA (reference sequence). This CDR3 spans 14 amino acids. Trimming shortened V by 1 base and J by 5 bases, and 12 bases separated the two germline ends. The chain's CDR3 is CSARVLARENIQYF. CDR3 coding DNA: TGCAGTGCTAGAGTCTTGGCGAGGGAAAACATTCAGTACTTC.

In this sample, this clonotype turned up a few times. The rearrangement joins TRBV2 to TRBJ1-5; 9 bases are a match to TRBD1. The junction had 9 bases not matched to a gene; V was cut back by 6 bases and J by 6 bases. Germline CDR1 and CDR2: SNHLY and FYNNEI. The CDR3 spans 15 residues. The CDR3 is CASSPLDRGVQPQHF. CDR3 nucleotides: TGTGCCAGCAGCCCACTGGACAGGGGAGTTCAGCCCCAGCATTTT.

Comments on this clonotype: A much larger clonotype is one base distant, so this may be a read error. The J gene is TRBJ2-1, the V gene TRBV12-3 or TRBV12-4; 10 bases fit TRBD1. The J call may be in error: the DNA end matches TRBJ2-5 better. This CDR3 has 15 amino acids. The CDR3 coding sequence is TGTGCCAGCAGCCCCGACAGGGGGCGCGGGGAGATCCAGTACTTC. This translates into CASSPDRGRGEIQYF.

This clonotype was seen at least ten times. The chain joins TRBV29-1 to TRBJ1-1, with 9 bases matching TRBD1. V shed 3 bases, J shed 6 bases, and the junction held 8 bases outside the gene matches. This CDR3 is built from 14 residues. Germline V gene data show CDR1 as SQVTM and CDR2 as ANQGSEA. The CDR3 DNA follows: TGCAGCGTTGATGGGGACAGGGAATTCTCTGAAGCTTTCTTT. As protein: CSVDGDREFSEAFF.

This clonotype was counted a few times. The chain links TRBV18 to TRBJ2-7; the D gene is possibly TRBD1 (6 bases). Per the germline V gene, CDR1 is KGHSH and CDR2 is LQKENI. The CDR3 has 16 amino acids. V was pared by 5 bases and J by 2 bases, with 19 bases between. The chain's CDR3 is CASSDPVTGMTYEQYF. The DNA of the CDR3 is TGTGCCAGCTCAGACCCGGTTACAGGGATGACCTACGAGCAGTACTTC.

This clonotype appeared many times. The chain is built from TRBV19 and TRBJ2-7; no firm D call. The germline V gene has CDR1 LNHDA and CDR2 SQIVND (reference sequence). The CDR3 is 14 amino acids. Trimming stripped 3 bases from V and 1 base from J, with 10 bases between. CDR3 DNA: TGTGCCAGTAGTATCAGGTCGACTTCCTACGAGCAGTACTTC. This gives the protein CASSIRSTSYEQYF. Using reference TRBV19 and TRBJ2-7 for the parts outside the CDR3, the full variable domain is DGGITQSPKYLFRKEGQNVTLSCEQNLNHDAMYWYRQDPGQGLRLIYYSQIVNDFQKGDIAEGYSVSREKKESFPLTVTSAQKNPTAFYLCASSIRSTSYEQYFGPGTRLTVT.

This clonotype has at least ten counts. This CDR3 is CASGLVLAGVGNEQFF. The CDR3 nucleotides read TGTGCTAGTGGTTTGGTCCTAGCGGGAGTCGGCAATGAGCAGTTCTTC. The chain employs TRBV12-5 and TRBJ2-1, with 10 nucleotides matching TRBD2. After removal of 0 bases from V and 6 bases from J, the junction contained 5 bases not matched to a gene. The CDR3 consists of 16 residues. Looked up from germline, CDR1 is LGHNT and CDR2 is FRNRAP.

The rearrangement joins TRBV19 to TRBJ2-1; 10 bases map to TRBD2. The V gene end was trimmed by 3 bases and the J gene end by 4 bases; junction bases not matched to a gene: 6. The CDR3 is made up of 16 amino acids. CDR1 is LNHDA and CDR2 is SQIVND in the germline V gene (reference sequence). CDR3 amino acids: CASSISGTSDYNEQFF. The CDR3 DNA follows: TGTGCCAGTAGTATTAGCGGGACTAGCGATTACAATGAGCAGTTCTTC.